The 4 T cell receptor beta chains listed next were all sequenced from one sample in a study of a mutant IDH1 vaccine in newly diagnosed glioma. No antigen has been assigned to these receptors. Time point specified: week 11, during vaccination. In every dose of vaccine, 300 ug of mutant IDH1 20-mer peptide was given alongside topical imiquimod. Measured with immunoSEQ multiplex PCR; TCRdb has only the in-frame clones, and not every one. The sample consists of about 52,000 clones, 91% of them appearing once. The source material was PBMCs, sampled from a glioma patient whose treatment included an IDH1 peptide vaccine. The receptors derive from a man in his fifties or sixties with glioma.

The V gene is TRBV2, the J gene TRBJ2-1; D is perhaps TRBD2 (6 bases). V gave up 10 bases and J gave up 0 bases, with 16 bases separating them. CDR1 SNHLY and CDR2 FYNNEI come from the germline V gene. The CDR3 is 15 amino acids. The CDR3 DNA reads TGTGCCATACCAAGCGGGCTGAGCTCCTACAATGAGCAGTTCTTC. It specifies CAIPSGLSSYNEQFF.

The CDR3 DNA reads as TGCGCCAGCAAGCGGCTAGCGGGGGGGCCGTCGGAGACCCAGTACTTC. The encoded protein is CASKRLAGGPSETQYF. The chain joins TRBV10-2 to TRBJ2-5; TRBD2 aligns across 12 bases. CDR1 and CDR2 from the germline V gene are WSHSY and SAAADI. CDR3 length: 16 residues. V was pared by 7 bases and J by 5 bases, with 11 bases of the junction left unmatched.

The chain carries TRBV9 and TRBJ2-3; TRBD2 is a possible D gene (6 bases). The CDR3 length is 14 residues. Trimming stripped 0 bases from V and 6 bases from J, with 11 bases between. Germline V gene sequence: CDR1 SGDLS, CDR2 YYNGEE. The CDR3 coding sequence is TGTGCCAGCAGCGTAGGCGGGGCCCAGGATACGCAGTATTTT. It translates to CASSVGGAQDTQYF.

The chain carries TRBV7-2 and TRBJ2-1; TRBD2 matches at 11 bases. CDR3 length: 15 residues. With 1 base clipped from V and 7 bases from J, the junction kept 3 bases outside the gene matches. Per the germline V gene, CDR1 is SGHTA and CDR2 is FQGNSA. The CDR3 coding sequence is TGTGCCAGCAGCTTAGTGCTAGCGGGGGGAAATGAGCAGTTCTTC. Translation gives CASSLVLAGGNEQFF.